The clone carrying this T cell receptor beta chain was seen many times. Its antigen remains unknown. This sample is part of a study of human T cells and chemical hapten exposure. Turning to the study itself: Minor pooled library volume differences mainly drove per-sample TCR yield variation. Study outcomes and limitations: TCRs at high frequency, those above 1 in 1000, did not change with DPC sensitization.

It was from unfractionated whole blood that total RNA was extracted. This CDR3 contains 13 residues. The V and J ends lost 6 bases and 9 bases, in that order; junction bases with no gene match: 8. Germline lookup yields CDR1 SEHNR and CDR2 FQNEAQ (reference sequence). Under the authors' procedure: Per-sample TCR counts ranged from 23,224 to 690,600, median roughly 96,000. TCRdb reanalysed the 5' RACE reads using MiXCR and keeps one entry per CDR3 protein. The V and J calls shown here were made by TCRdb, not taken from the authors' results. Among more than 140,000 distinct CDR3 sequences listed, about 4.3% were seen once.

The chain joins TRBV7-9 to TRBJ1-5; TRBD1 matches 7 bases. This receptor was obtained from a female donor in good health. The CDR3 DNA reads as TGTGCCAGCAGGAGGACAGGAGGGACGCCCCAGCATTTT. It translates to CASRRTGGTPQHF.